The present entry profiles one T cell receptor beta chain with its context. What it recognizes is unknown. V lost 3 bases and J lost 2, with 11 bases in between. The CDR3 spans 15 residues. Germline V lookup: CDR1 MNHNS, CDR2 SASEGT. These data belong to a study of T cell responses to AZD1222 COVID-19 vaccine. Study observations and caveats: Spike-spanning, vaccine-associated CD4 TCRs were dominant at 160-218 and 743-854. Females made up more of the donors, who were largely white British, and clonal diversity may have come out too low. Baseline antibody screening turned up just six or seven seropositive AZD1222 recipients.

Data came from immunoSEQ multiplex PCR; TCRdb stores just in-frame clones and leaves some out. Among approximately 160,000 clones listed, 90% were seen once. The TCR sequence derives from an adult in good health. The rearrangement uses TRBV6-1 and TRBJ1-5, with no clear D. The source material was peripheral blood, sampled on day 0 of AZD1222 vaccination. For the CDR3, the DNA is TGTGCCAGCAGTGATAGGTTTCAGGGCAATCAGCCCCAGCATTTT. This gives the protein CASSDRFQGNQPQHF.